Presented here are 2 T cell receptor beta chains from one specimen sequenced in a study of blood T cell repertoires in COVID-19. This table comes from immunoSEQ multiplex PCR, and its TCRdb copy is limited to in-frame clones, with some not included. The sample yields more than 200,000 clones, 80% to 90% seen once. The sequencing input was peripheral blood. Receptor source: a man older than 75 with acute or convalescent COVID-19.

This CDR3 is CASSLIGTGAGQPQHF. Written as DNA, the CDR3 is TGTGCCAGCAGTTTGATAGGGACAGGGGCAGGTCAGCCCCAGCATTTT. This chain joins TRBV28 and TRBJ1-5, with 10 bases lining up with TRBD1. V trimming: 3 bases; J trimming: 6 bases; junction bases outside the gene matches: 8. CDR3 size: 16 residues. The germline CDR1 and CDR2 sequences are MDHEN and SYDVKM.

V and J are TRBV2 and TRBJ2-2; a weak D match, TRBD1 (5 bases). Germline V gives CDR1 SNHLY, CDR2 FYNNEI. Trimming took 6 bases from V and 0 from J, leaving 11 bases between them. The CDR3 totals 15 residues. The CDR3 sequence is CASRKDTANTGELFF. The DNA of the CDR3 is TGTGCCAGCAGAAAGGACACCGCGAACACCGGGGAGCTGTTTTTT.